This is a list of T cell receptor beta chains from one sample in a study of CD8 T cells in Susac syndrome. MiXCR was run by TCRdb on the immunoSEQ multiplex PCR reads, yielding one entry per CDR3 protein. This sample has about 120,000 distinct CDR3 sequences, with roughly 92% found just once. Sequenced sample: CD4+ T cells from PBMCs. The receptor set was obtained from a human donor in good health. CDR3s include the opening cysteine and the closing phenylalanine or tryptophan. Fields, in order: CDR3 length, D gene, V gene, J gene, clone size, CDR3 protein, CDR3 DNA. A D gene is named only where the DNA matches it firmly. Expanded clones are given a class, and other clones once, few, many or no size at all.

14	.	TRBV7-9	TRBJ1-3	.	CASSPAGSGNTIYF	TGTGCCAGCAGCCCCGCAGGTTCTGGAAACACCATATATTTT
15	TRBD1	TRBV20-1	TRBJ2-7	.	CSARDGTGVGGEQYF	TGCAGTGCTAGAGATGGGACAGGGGTGGGTGGCGAGCAGTACTTC
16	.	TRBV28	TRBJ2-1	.	CASTPPGASTYNEQFF	TGTGCCAGCACCCCCCCGGGGGCGTCCACCTACAATGAGCAGTTCTTC
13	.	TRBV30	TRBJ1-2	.	CAWRGTWRYGYTF	TGTGCCTGGAGGGGGACTTGGCGGTATGGCTACACCTTC
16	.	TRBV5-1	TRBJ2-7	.	CASSPLILSSSYEQYF	TGCGCCAGCAGCCCCCTTATTTTGAGCAGCTCCTACGAGCAGTACTTC
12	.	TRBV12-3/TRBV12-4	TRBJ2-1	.	CASSFMPSEQFF	TGTGCCAGCAGTTTCATGCCCTCTGAGCAGTTCTTC
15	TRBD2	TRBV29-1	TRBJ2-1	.	CSVEGYTSGDNEQFF	TGCAGCGTTGAAGGGTACACTAGCGGGGACAATGAGCAGTTCTTC
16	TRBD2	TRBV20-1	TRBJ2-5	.	CSASQTSGSLGETQYF	TGCAGTGCTAGCCAGACTAGCGGGAGTCTCGGGGAGACCCAGTACTTC
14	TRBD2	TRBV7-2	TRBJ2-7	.	CASSLKAGAYEQYF	TGTGCCAGCAGCTTAAAAGCGGGAGCCTACGAGCAGTACTTC
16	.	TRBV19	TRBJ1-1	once	CASSTTRFGENTEAFF	TGTGCCAGTAGTACGACGCGGTTCGGGGAGAACACTGAAGCTTTCTTT
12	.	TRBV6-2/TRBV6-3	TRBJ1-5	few	CASSARNQPQHF	TGTGCCAGCAGCGCCAGGAATCAGCCCCAGCATTTT
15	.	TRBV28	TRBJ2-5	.	CASSSAGRNQETQYF	TGTGCCAGCAGTTCGGCGGGGCGGAACCAAGAGACCCAGTACTTC
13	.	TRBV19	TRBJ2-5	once	CASSWAKAETQYF	TGTGCCAGTAGTTGGGCGAAGGCGGAGACCCAGTACTTC
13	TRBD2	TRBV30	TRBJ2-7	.	CAWTPTSSFEQYF	TGTGCCTGGACCCCGACTAGCTCTTTCGAGCAGTACTTC
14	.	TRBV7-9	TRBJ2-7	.	CASSLASYSYEQYF	TGTGCCAGCAGCTTAGCCTCCTACTCCTACGAGCAGTACTTC
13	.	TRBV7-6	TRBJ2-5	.	CASSLSGLETQYF	TGTGCCAGCAGCTTATCGGGATTAGAGACCCAGTACTTC
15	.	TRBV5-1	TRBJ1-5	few	CASSLRGESNQPQHF	TGCGCCAGCAGCTTAAGGGGCGAGAGCAATCAGCCCCAGCATTTT
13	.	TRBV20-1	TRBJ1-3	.	CSAAGPGGNTIYF	TGCAGTGCAGCTGGACCAGGTGGAAACACCATATATTTT